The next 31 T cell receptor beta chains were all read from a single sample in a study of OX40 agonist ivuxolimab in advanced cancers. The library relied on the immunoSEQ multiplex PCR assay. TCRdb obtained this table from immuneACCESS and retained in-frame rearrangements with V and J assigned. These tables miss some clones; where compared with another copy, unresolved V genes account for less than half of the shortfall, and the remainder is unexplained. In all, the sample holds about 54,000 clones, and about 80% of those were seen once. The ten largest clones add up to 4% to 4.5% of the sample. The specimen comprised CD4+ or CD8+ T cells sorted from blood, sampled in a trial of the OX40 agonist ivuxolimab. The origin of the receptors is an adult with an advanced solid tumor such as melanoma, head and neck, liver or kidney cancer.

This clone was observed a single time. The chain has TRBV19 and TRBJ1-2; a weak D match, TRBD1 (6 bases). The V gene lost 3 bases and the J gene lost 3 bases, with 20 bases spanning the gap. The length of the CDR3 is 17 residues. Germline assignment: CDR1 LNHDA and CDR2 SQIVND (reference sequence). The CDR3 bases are TGTGCCAGTAGTATCACAAAAGGGGGGTCGTCCTACTATGGCTACACCTTC. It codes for CASSITKGGSSYYGYTF.

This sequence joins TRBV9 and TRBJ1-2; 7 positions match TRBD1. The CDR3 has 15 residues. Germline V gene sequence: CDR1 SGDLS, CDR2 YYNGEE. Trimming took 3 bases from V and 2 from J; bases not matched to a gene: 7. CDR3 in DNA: TGTGCCAGCAGCGAACGGCCAGGGGGGAACTATGGCTACACCTTC. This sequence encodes CASSERPGGNYGYTF.

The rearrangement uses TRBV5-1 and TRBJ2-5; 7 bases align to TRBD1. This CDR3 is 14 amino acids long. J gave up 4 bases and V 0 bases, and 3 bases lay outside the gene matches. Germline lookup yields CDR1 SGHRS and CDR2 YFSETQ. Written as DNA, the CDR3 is TGCGCCAGCAGCTTGGCCCCAGGGGGAGAGACCCAGTACTTC. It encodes CASSLAPGGETQYF.

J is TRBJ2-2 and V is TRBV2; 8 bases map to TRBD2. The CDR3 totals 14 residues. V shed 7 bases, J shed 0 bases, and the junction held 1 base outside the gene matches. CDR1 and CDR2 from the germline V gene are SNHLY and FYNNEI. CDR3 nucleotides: TGTGCCAGCACGGGACTAGCGAACACCGGGGAGCTGTTTTTT. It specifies CASTGLANTGELFF.

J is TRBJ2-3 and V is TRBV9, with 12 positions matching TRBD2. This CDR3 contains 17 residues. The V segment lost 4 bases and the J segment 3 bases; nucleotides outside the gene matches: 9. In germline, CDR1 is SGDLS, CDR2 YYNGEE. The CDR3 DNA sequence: TGTGCCAGCAGCCCCCGGCTAGCGGGGGGGAAAACAGATACGCAGTATTTT. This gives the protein CASSPRLAGGKTDTQYF.

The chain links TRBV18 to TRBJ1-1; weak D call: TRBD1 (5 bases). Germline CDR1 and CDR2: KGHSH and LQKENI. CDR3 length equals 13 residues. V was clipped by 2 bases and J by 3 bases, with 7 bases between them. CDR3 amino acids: CASSPGGDTEAFF. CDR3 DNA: TGTGCCAGCTCACCAGGAGGGGACACTGAAGCTTTCTTT.

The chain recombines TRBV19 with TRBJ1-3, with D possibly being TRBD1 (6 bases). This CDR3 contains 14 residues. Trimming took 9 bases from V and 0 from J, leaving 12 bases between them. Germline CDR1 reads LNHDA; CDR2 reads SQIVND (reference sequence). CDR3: CASLTGSSGNTIYF. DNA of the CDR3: TGTGCCAGCCTTACAGGGAGCTCTGGAAACACCATATATTTT.

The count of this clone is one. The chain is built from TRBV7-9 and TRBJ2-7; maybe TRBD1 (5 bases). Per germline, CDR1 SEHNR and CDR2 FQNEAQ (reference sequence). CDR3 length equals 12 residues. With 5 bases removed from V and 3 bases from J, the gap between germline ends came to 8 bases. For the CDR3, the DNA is TGTGCCAGCAGCCTTCAGGGCTACGAGCAGTACTTC. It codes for CASSLQGYEQYF.

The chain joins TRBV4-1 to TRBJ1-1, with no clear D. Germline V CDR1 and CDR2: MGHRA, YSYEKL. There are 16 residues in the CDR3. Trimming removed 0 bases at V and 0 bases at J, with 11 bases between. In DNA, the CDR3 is TGCGCCAGCAGCCAAGAATACAGTATCATGAACACTGAAGCTTTCTTT. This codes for CASSQEYSIMNTEAFF.

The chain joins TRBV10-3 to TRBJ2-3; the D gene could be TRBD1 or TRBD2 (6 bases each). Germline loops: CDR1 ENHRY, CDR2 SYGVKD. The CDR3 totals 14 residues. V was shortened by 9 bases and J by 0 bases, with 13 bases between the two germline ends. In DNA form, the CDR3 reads TGTGCCATTAGCCGGGGGCCAAGCACAGATACGCAGTATTTT. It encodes CAISRGPSTDTQYF.

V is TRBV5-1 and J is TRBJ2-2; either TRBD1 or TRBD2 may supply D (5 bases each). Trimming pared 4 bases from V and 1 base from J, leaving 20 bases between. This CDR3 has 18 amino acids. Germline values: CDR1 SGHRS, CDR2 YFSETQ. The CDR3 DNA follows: TGCGCCAGCAGCCGCCGAGGGAGCGGAAGGGGGAACACCGGGGAGCTGTTTTTT. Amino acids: CASSRRGSGRGNTGELFF.

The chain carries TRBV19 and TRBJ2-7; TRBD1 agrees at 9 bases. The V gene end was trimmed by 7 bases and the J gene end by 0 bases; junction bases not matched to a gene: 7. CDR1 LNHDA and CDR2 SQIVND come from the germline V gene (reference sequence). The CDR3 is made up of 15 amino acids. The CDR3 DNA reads TGTGCCAGTACCGCCGGGACAGGGACCTCCTACGAGCAGTACTTC. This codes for CASTAGTGTSYEQYF.

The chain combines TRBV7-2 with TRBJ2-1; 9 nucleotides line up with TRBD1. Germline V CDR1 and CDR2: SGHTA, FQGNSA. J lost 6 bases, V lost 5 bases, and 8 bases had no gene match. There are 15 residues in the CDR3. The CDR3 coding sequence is TGTGCCAGCAGCGTCACAGGGGGCTCTGGCAATGAGCAGTTCTTC. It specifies CASSVTGGSGNEQFF.

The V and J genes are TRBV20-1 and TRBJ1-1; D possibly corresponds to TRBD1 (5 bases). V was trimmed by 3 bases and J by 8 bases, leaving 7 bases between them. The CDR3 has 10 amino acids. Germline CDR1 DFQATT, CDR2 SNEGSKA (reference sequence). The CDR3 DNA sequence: TGCAGTGCTAGTCGGGGCGAAGCTTTCTTT. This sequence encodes CSASRGEAFF.

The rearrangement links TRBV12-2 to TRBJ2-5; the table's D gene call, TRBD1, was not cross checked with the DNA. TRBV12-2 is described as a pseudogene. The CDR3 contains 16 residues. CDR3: CASSLAGTGGQETQYF. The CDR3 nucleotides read TGTGCCAGCAGCTTAGCCGGGACAGGGGGACAAGAGACCCAGTACTTC.

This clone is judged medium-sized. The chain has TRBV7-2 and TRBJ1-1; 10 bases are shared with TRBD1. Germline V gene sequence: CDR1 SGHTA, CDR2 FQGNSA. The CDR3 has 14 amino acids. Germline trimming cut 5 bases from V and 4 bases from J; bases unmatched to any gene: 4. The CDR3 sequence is CASSRDRGGTEAFF. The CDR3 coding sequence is TGTGCCAGCAGCCGGGACAGGGGCGGCACTGAAGCTTTCTTT.

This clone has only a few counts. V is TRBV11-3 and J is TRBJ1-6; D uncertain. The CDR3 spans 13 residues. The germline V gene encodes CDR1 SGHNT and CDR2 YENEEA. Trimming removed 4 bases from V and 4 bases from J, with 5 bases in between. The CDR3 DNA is TGTGCCAGCAGCTCCAGTTATAATTCACCCCTCCACTTT. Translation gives CASSSSYNSPLHF.

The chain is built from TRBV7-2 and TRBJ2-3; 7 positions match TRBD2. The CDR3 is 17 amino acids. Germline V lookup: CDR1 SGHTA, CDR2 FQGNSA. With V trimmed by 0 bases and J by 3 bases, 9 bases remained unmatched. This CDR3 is CASSLAASGLTTDTQYF. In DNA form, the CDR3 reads TGTGCCAGCAGCTTAGCGGCTAGCGGCCTTACTACAGATACGCAGTATTTT. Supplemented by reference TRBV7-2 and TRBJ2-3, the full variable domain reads GAGVSQSPSNKVTEKGKDVELRCDPISGHTALYWYRQSLGQGLEFLIYFQGNSAPDKSGLPSDRFSAERTGGSVSTLTIQRTQQEDSAVYLCASSLAASGLTTDTQYFGPGTRLTVL.

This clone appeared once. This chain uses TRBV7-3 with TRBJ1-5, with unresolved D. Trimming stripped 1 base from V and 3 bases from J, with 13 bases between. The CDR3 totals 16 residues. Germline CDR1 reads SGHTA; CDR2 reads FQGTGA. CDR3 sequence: CASSLNGVAANQPQHF. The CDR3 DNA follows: TGTGCCAGCAGCTTAAATGGGGTAGCGGCCAATCAGCCCCAGCATTTT.

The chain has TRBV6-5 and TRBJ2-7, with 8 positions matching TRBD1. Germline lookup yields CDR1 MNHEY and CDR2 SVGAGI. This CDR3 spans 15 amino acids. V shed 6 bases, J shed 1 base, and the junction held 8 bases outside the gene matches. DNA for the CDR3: TGTGCCAGCAGACCCGACAGGGGACGGTCCTACGAGCAGTACTTC. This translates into CASRPDRGRSYEQYF.

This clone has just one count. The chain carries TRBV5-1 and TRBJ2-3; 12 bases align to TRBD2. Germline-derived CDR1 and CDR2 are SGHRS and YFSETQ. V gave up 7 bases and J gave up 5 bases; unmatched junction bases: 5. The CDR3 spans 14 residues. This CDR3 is CASSRTSGIDTQYF. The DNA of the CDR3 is TGCGCCAGCTCTAGGACTAGCGGGATAGATACGCAGTATTTT.

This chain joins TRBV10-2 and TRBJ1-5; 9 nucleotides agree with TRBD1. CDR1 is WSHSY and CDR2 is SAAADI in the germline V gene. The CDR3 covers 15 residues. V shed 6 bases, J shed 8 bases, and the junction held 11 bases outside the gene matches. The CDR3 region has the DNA TGCGCCAGCAGCGGGACAGGGAGGAGGGACGAGCCCCAGCATTTT. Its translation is CASSGTGRRDEPQHF.

CDR3 residues: CASSTTNQETQYF. CDR3 bases: TGTGCCAGCAGCACGACTAACCAAGAGACCCAGTACTTC. This chain uses TRBV28 with TRBJ2-5, with D possibly matching TRBD2 (5 bases). The germline V and J ends were trimmed by 6 bases and 0 bases, with 8 bases remaining between them. CDR1 MDHEN and CDR2 SYDVKM come from the germline V gene. The CDR3 has 13 amino acids.

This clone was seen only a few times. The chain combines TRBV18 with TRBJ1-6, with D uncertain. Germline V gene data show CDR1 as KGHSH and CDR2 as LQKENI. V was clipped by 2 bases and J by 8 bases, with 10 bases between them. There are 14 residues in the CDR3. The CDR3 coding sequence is TGTGCCAGCTCACCAATCCATCAGTATTCACCCCTCCACTTT. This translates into CASSPIHQYSPLHF. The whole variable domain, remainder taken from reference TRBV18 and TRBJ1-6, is NAGVMQNPRHLVRRRGQEARLRCSPMKGHSHVYWYRQLPEEGLKFMVYLQKENIIDESGMPKERFSAEFPKEGPSILRIQQVVRGDSAAYFCASSPIHQYSPLHFGNGTRLTVT.

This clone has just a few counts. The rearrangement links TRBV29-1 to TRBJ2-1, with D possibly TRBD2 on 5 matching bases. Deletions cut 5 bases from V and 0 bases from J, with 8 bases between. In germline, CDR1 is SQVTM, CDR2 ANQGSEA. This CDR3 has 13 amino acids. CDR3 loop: CSVRLPSYNEQFF. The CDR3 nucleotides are TGCAGCGTTAGACTACCCTCCTACAATGAGCAGTTCTTC.

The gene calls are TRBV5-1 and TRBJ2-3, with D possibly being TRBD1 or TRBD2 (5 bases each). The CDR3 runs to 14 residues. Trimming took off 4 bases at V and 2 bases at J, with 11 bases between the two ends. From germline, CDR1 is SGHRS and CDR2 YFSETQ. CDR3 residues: CASSPGTATDTQYF. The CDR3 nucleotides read TGCGCCAGCAGCCCGGGGACGGCCACAGATACGCAGTATTTT.

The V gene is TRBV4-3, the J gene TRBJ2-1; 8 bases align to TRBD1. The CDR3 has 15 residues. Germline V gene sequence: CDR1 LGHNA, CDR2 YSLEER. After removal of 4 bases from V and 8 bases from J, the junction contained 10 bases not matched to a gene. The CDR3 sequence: CASSLQGGTTDEQFF. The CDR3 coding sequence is TGCGCCAGCAGCCTACAGGGGGGAACTACAGATGAGCAGTTCTTC.

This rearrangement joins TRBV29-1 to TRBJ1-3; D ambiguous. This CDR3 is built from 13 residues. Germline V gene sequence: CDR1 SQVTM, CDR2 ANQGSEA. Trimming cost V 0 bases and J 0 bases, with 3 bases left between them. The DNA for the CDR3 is TGCAGCGTTGAAGAGACCTCTGGAAACACCATATATTTT. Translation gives CSVEETSGNTIYF.

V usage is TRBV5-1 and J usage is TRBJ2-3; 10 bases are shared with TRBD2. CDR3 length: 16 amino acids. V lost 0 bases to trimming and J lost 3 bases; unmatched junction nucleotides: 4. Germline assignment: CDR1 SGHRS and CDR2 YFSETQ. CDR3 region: CASSLVLAGDTDTQYF. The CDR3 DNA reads TGCGCCAGCAGCTTGGTCCTAGCGGGAGATACAGATACGCAGTATTTT.

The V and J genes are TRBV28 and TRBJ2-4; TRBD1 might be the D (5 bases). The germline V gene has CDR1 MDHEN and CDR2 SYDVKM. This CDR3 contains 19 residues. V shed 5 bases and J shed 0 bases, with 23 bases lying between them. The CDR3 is CASSPGRTLPLLAKNIQYF. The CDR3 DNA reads TGTGCCAGCAGTCCAGGCCGGACATTGCCCCTACTAGCCAAAAACATTCAGTACTTC.

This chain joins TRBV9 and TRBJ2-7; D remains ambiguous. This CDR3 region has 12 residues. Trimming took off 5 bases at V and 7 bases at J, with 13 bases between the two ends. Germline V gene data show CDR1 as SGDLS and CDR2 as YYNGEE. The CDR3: CASSLQMGEQYF. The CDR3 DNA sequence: TGTGCCAGCAGTCTCCAAATGGGGGAGCAGTACTTC.